The rows below give T cell receptor beta chains drawn from one sample of a study of cytomegalovirus exposure and HLA in healthy donors. Measured with immunoSEQ multiplex PCR; TCRdb has only the in-frame clones, and not every one. This table holds under 200,000 clones, 80% found once. The sequenced sample was PBMCs. The source of these receptors is a woman between 50 and 59 years old in good health and CMV-seropositive. Each CDR3 is given with its conserved first and last residue. Fields, in order: CDR3 protein, CDR3 DNA, J gene, V gene, D gene, clone size. The D gene is left open where the match is weak. Clone sizes are given selectively: once, few, many, or a class where the clone is expanded.

CASRARYYTF TGTGCCAGCAGGGCCCGATACTACACCTTC TRBJ1-2 TRBV28 . .
CASSQATATYEQYF TGTGCCAGCAGCCAGGCGACAGCGACCTACGAGCAGTACTTC TRBJ2-7 TRBV16 . once
CSVRPGAPYGYTF TGCAGCGTTAGGCCAGGGGCCCCCTATGGCTACACCTTC TRBJ1-2 TRBV29-1 . .
CASSSTTGNSGNTIYF TGTGCCAGCAGCTCCACTACAGGAAACTCTGGAAACACCATATATTTT TRBJ1-3 TRBV7-3 . .
CASSPRVGGADEQYF TGTGCCAGCAGTCCTCGGGTAGGGGGAGCGGACGAGCAGTACTTC TRBJ2-7 TRBV28 . .
CASSLGTLGGSGANVLTF TGTGCCAGCAGCTTAGGCACTCTAGGAGGGTCTGGGGCCAACGTCCTGACTTTC TRBJ2-6 TRBV11-3 . .
CATSRDHGALNYEQYF TGTGCCACCAGCAGAGATCATGGAGCATTGAACTACGAGCAGTACTTC TRBJ2-7 TRBV15 . .
CASSMGLAPADTQYF TGTGCCAGCAGTATGGGACTAGCCCCCGCAGATACGCAGTATTTT TRBJ2-3 TRBV27 TRBD2 .
CASSPRQLLPNNEQFF TGCGCCAGCAGCCCCCGACAGCTCCTTCCCAACAATGAGCAGTTCTTC TRBJ2-1 TRBV5-1 . once
CASSWTSFSEQFF TGCGCCAGCAGCTGGACTAGCTTTTCTGAGCAGTTCTTC TRBJ2-1 TRBV5-1 TRBD2 few
CASSPGLAGGADTQYF TGTGCTAGCAGCCCGGGACTAGCGGGGGGTGCAGATACGCAGTATTTT TRBJ2-3 TRBV7-7 TRBD2 few
CASSAHGEGGSYQPQHF TGTGCCAGCAGCGCCCATGGGGAGGGAGGTTCCTATCAGCCCCAGCATTTT TRBJ1-5 TRBV9 . .
CASSQPGQGIDEQFF TGCGCCAGCAGCCAACCGGGACAGGGTATAGATGAGCAGTTCTTC TRBJ2-1 TRBV4-3 TRBD1 .
CASTPMAEGADTQYF TGTGCCAGCACCCCTATGGCCGAGGGCGCAGATACGCAGTATTTT TRBJ2-3 TRBV11-1 . .
CASSQGQGGNQPQHF TGCGCCAGCAGCCAGGGACAGGGTGGCAATCAGCCCCAGCATTTT TRBJ1-5 TRBV5-1 TRBD1 .
CASSLMAPDEQYF TGCGCCAGCAGCCTGATGGCCCCCGACGAGCAGTACTTC TRBJ2-7 TRBV5-1 . .
CASSYRDREYEQYF TGTGCCAGCAGCTACCGGGACAGGGAATACGAGCAGTACTTC TRBJ2-7 TRBV11-2 TRBD1 .
CASSLRSGKNEKLFF TGTGCCAGCAGTTTAAGGTCAGGGAAAAATGAAAAACTGTTTTTT TRBJ1-4 TRBV27 . once
CSGVQETQYF TGTAGCGGGGTTCAAGAGACCCAGTACTTC TRBJ2-5 TRBV20-1 TRBD2 .
CASKVTGVYSNQPQHF TGTGCCAGCAAGGTTACAGGGGTATATAGCAATCAGCCCCAGCATTTT TRBJ1-5 TRBV28 TRBD1 few
CASSLVGQGVYGYTF TGTGCCAGCAGTTTAGTCGGACAGGGGGTATATGGCTACACCTTC TRBJ1-2 TRBV28 TRBD1 .
CASSLVAGGTDTQYF TGCGCCAGCAGTTTGGTAGCGGGAGGCACAGATACGCAGTATTTT TRBJ2-3 TRBV5-1 TRBD2 .
CASSFRLEQYF TGTGCCAGCAGTTTTCGTCTCGAGCAGTACTTC TRBJ2-7 TRBV5-6 . .
CASTPLSGNTGELFF TGTGCCAGTACCCCCCTCTCAGGGAACACCGGGGAGCTGTTTTTT TRBJ2-2 TRBV19 . .
CASSLTGQASGYTF TGTGCCAGCAGCTTAACGGGACAGGCATCGGGCTACACCTTC TRBJ1-2 TRBV7-9 TRBD1 .
CASNPMGRADNQPQHF TGTGCCAGTAATCCTATGGGGAGGGCGGACAATCAGCCCCAGCATTTT TRBJ1-5 TRBV28 . .
CATSLYRGGTEAFF TGTGCCACCAGCTTGTACAGGGGGGGGACTGAAGCTTTCTTT TRBJ1-1 TRBV15 TRBD1 .
CASNRGNEQFF TGCGCCAGCAACAGGGGGAATGAGCAGTTCTTC TRBJ2-1 TRBV5-1 TRBD1 .
CASTRGGSEETQYF TGTGCCAGCACCCGGGGCGGGAGTGAAGAGACCCAGTACTTC TRBJ2-5 TRBV7-2 TRBD2 .
CASSLNGGTYEQYF TGTGCCAGCAGTCTAAACGGGGGAACCTACGAGCAGTACTTC TRBJ2-7 TRBV27 . .
CASSLTSGTGRNAFF TGTGCCAGCAGTTTAACATCCGGGACAGGGAGGAATGCTTTCTTT TRBJ1-1 TRBV27 TRBD1 .
CASISGGSGNTIYF TGTGCCAGTATATCTGGGGGCTCCGGAAACACCATATATTTT TRBJ1-3 TRBV19 . .
CASSKERESYEQYF TGTGCCAGCAGCAAGGAGCGGGAGAGCTACGAGCAGTACTTC TRBJ2-7 TRBV7-2 TRBD2 few
CASSIQGYGYTF TGTGCCAGCAGCATACAGGGTTATGGCTACACCTTC TRBJ1-2 TRBV7-2 . .
CASSPPTSGGYEQYF TGTGCCAGCAGCCCACCGACTAGCGGGGGCTACGAGCAGTACTTC TRBJ2-7 TRBV6-5 TRBD2 .
CASSPDRVGTGELFF TGTGCCAGCAGCCCCGACAGGGTTGGAACCGGGGAGCTGTTTTTT TRBJ2-2 TRBV11-2 TRBD1 .
CASSAGQIHYTEAFF TGTGCCAGTAGTGCAGGACAGATTCACTACACTGAAGCTTTCTTT TRBJ1-1 TRBV19 . .
CASSPQGGHYGYTF TGTGCCAGCAGCCCCCAGGGAGGCCACTATGGCTACACCTTC TRBJ1-2 TRBV9 . .
CASSPGTGGDTQYF TGTGCCAGCTCACCAGGGACAGGAGGAGATACGCAGTATTTT TRBJ2-3 TRBV18 TRBD1 few
CASSYGQAGSPLHF TGTGCCAGCAGCTATGGACAGGCGGGCTCACCCCTCCACTTT TRBJ1-6 TRBV5-6 TRBD1 .
CASSVGAGANVLTF TGTGCCAGCAGTGTCGGGGCTGGGGCCAACGTCCTGACTTTC TRBJ2-6 TRBV2 . .
CASSSRDRGIANYGYTF TGTGCCAGCAGCTCCCGGGACAGGGGCATAGCTAACTATGGCTACACCTTC TRBJ1-2 TRBV7-2 TRBD1 .
CASSYHRTSPRETQYF TGTGCCAGCAGTTACCATAGGACTAGCCCTCGCGAGACCCAGTACTTC TRBJ2-5 TRBV6-5 TRBD2 .
CATSAGDRDFSGANVLTF TGTGCCACCAGCGCGGGGGACAGGGATTTCTCTGGGGCCAACGTCCTGACTTTC TRBJ2-6 TRBV15 TRBD1 .
CASSQAGGNWEQYF TGTGCCAGCAGTCAAGCGGGTGGAAACTGGGAGCAGTACTTC TRBJ2-7 TRBV5-5 . .
CASSEATGGPNEQFF TGTGCCAGCAGTGAAGCGACGGGGGGGCCCAATGAGCAGTTCTTC TRBJ2-1 TRBV6-1 TRBD2 .
CASSYKTDEYF TGTGCCAGCAGTTATAAGACAGACGAGTACTTC TRBJ2-4 TRBV6-6 . few
CASSEVSMDGNTIYF TGTGCCAGCAGCGAGGTGTCAATGGATGGAAACACCATATATTTT TRBJ1-3 TRBV7-6 . .
CASGRKGTRGDNEQFF TGTGCTAGTGGTAGAAAAGGGACTAGGGGGGACAATGAGCAGTTCTTC TRBJ2-1 TRBV12-5 TRBD2 few
CASSATGQGLYSDTQYF TGTGCCAGCAGCGCAACTGGACAGGGGTTGTATTCAGATACGCAGTATTTT TRBJ2-3 TRBV9 TRBD1 few
CAAGGTRSSYEQYF TGTGCCGCAGGGGGGACAAGGAGCTCCTACGAGCAGTACTTC TRBJ2-7 TRBV7-9 . .
CASSLSDSRQHF TGTGCCAGCAGCTTATCCGACTCCCGCCAGCATTTT TRBJ1-5 TRBV7-2 . .
CASSYPSGRRGELFF TGTGCCAGCAGCTACCCTAGCGGGAGAAGGGGGGAGCTGTTTTTT TRBJ2-2 TRBV7-2 TRBD2 .
CASSQEIRGSSPLHF TGTGCCAGCAGCCAAGAAATCAGAGGATCCTCACCCCTCCACTTT TRBJ1-6 TRBV4-2 . .
CASSRGLEETQYF TGTGCCAGCAGCCGCGGTTTGGAAGAGACCCAGTACTTC TRBJ2-5 TRBV7-3 . .